These 18 T cell receptor delta chains came from one sample sequenced in a study of gamma-delta chains in newborns, infants, children. TCRdb fed the reads to CATT. The sample holds around 6,000 delta-chain clones, about 14% seen once. Sequenced material: blood, taken at baseline. The receptors come from a child who was a newborn, infant or young child, either healthy, febrile or measles-vaccinated (not recorded which).

Judged by abundance, this clone is medium-sized. V usage is TRDV2 and J usage is TRDJ3, with 11 positions matching TRDD3. The junction had 9 bases not matched to a gene; V was cut back by 0 bases and J by 0 bases. There are 21 residues in the CDR3. Germline V gene lookup returns CDR1 GEAIGNYY and CDR2 EKD. CDR3 nucleotide sequence: TGTGCCTGTGACACCGCCCCTGGGGGATACACCAGCTCCTGGGACACCCGACAGATGTTTTTC. Translation gives CACDTAPGGYTSSWDTRQMFF.

Remarks on this clone: A far larger clone differs by one base, so this is likely a read error. The CDR3 protein is CAATPPLTDKLIF. CDR3 bases: TGTGCAGCAACCCCTCCCCTCACCGATAAACTCATCTTT. V gene TRAV29/DV5 combines with J gene TRDJ1; no definite D call. The CDR3 sequence is 13 residues long. The V end was cut by 3 bases, the J end by 1 base, with 10 bases between. The germline V gene encodes CDR1 NSMFDY and CDR2 ISSIKDK.

The chain recombines TRDV1 with TRDJ1; 10 bases line up with TRDD3. The CDR3 covers 26 residues. In germline, CDR1 is TSWWSYY, CDR2 QGS. Germline trimming cut 4 bases from V and 0 bases from J; bases unmatched to any gene: 35. CDR3 DNA sequence: TGTGCTCTTGGGGGGGCCCTAGGGGGATACGTCGCCTGGGTAGGTACTCGCCTAGTGTACACCGATAAACTCATCTTT. Translating gives CALGGALGGYVAWVGTRLVYTDKLIF.

This clone was seen a handful of times. Within the sample, other DNA sequences also encode this same CDR3. The chain recombines TRDV1 with TRDJ1; 10 bases line up with TRDD3. This CDR3 spans 30 amino acids. Germline values: CDR1 TSWWSYY, CDR2 QGS. V shed 0 bases and J 3 bases; nucleotides not matched to a gene: 46. CDR3 residues: CALGELGRLGWGWAFLISPGLGDEPDKLIF. The CDR3, as DNA: TGTGCTCTTGGGGAACTAGGTCGCTTGGGGTGGGGTTGGGCCTTCCTAATAAGTCCTGGACTGGGGGATGAGCCCGATAAACTCATCTTT.

Within the sample, this clone is medium-sized (0.01 to 0.1%). The V call is TRDV1, the J call TRDJ1, with D tentatively TRDD2 (6 bases). V was trimmed by 2 bases and J by 8 bases, leaving 24 bases between them. CDR1 and CDR2 (germline): TSWWSYY, QGS. There are 17 residues in the CDR3. Here the CDR3 reads CALGEVALPSGTGKLIF. CDR3 in DNA: TGTGCTCTTGGGGAAGTAGCACTTCCTTCGGGTACAGGGAAACTCATCTTT.

With regard to this clone: An end of the junction does not agree with germline; a read error may underlie this. The same CDR3 is also encoded by other DNA sequences in this sample. The chain links TRDV2 to TRDJ1, with TRDD3 matching over 11 bases. The CDR3 contains 18 residues. CDR1 is GEAIGNYY, CDR2 EKD, per germline. The CDR3 sequence is CACDTVQTGGYNTDKLIF. DNA of the CDR3: TGTGCCTGCGACACCGTTCAGACTGGGGGATATAACACCGATAAACTCATCTTT.

This clone was found many times. This sequence joins TRDV1 and TRDJ1, with 8 bases lining up with TRDD3. The CDR3 loop spans 17 amino acids. The germline CDR1 and CDR2 sequences are TSWWSYY and QGS. The V and J ends lost 2 bases and 11 bases, in that order; junction bases with no gene match: 19. The DNA for the CDR3 is TGTGCTCTTGGGGAAACCTACTGGGGGGATCAAATCCCGAAGCTCATCTTT. It codes for CALGETYWGDQIPKLIF.

Turning to this clone: At the DNA level, this CDR3 is encoded by other sequences in the same sample as well. The chain recombines TRDV2 with TRDJ1; 8 bases agree with TRDD3. CDR3 length equals 18 residues. With 0 bases clipped from V and 1 base from J, the junction kept 12 bases outside the gene matches. The V gene's germline CDR1 is GEAIGNYY and CDR2 EKD. The CDR3 spells CACDTVSGGHVGTDKLIF. CDR3 bases: TGTGCCTGTGACACCGTGTCTGGGGGACACGTAGGCACCGATAAACTCATCTTT.

The chain has TRDV1 and TRDJ2; TRDD2 or TRDD3 may be the D gene (9 bases each). The CDR3 is 20 residues long. V dropped 6 bases and J dropped 4 bases, with 30 bases sitting between them. Germline CDR1 TSWWSYY, CDR2 QGS. This CDR3 is CALGSSRLPTYWGKTAQLFF. The CDR3 DNA sequence: TGTGCTCTTGGTTCCAGCCGCCTTCCTACGTACTGGGGGAAGACAGCACAACTCTTCTTT.

Of note for this clone: A far larger clone is off by one base, so a read error is likely. The chain uses TRDV3 and TRDJ1, with 7 bases aligning to TRDD3. The CDR3 covers 14 residues. Unmatched junction bases numbered 10, after V lost 4 bases and J lost 2 bases. Per the germline V gene, CDR1 is TVYSNPD and CDR2 is GDNSRS (reference sequence). As DNA, the CDR3 is TGTGCCTCCCGAGGGGGGGATGTGACCGATAAACTCATCTTT. Amino acids: CASRGGDVTDKLIF.

Only a few counts were recorded for this clone. The chain employs TRDV1 and TRDJ1, with D possibly being TRDD3 (5 bases). The CDR3 consists of 20 residues. V dropped 0 bases and J dropped 0 bases, with 23 bases sitting between them. Per germline, CDR1 TSWWSYY and CDR2 QGS. The CDR3 reads CALGELAPNPWGENTDKLIF. The DNA of the CDR3 is TGTGCTCTTGGGGAACTGGCCCCTAACCCTTGGGGAGAAAACACCGATAAACTCATCTTT.

A few counts support this clone. The V gene is TRDV1, the J gene TRDJ1, with TRDD3 matching over 7 bases. The ends lost 2 bases at V and 2 bases at J; junction bases unmatched: 23. Germline CDR1 reads TSWWSYY; CDR2 reads QGS. The length of the CDR3 is 21 residues. In DNA, the CDR3 is TGTGCTCTTGGGGAATTTCTTTCCCCTGTTGTTGGGGGAGACGGAACCGATAAACTCATCTTT. Residues: CALGEFLSPVVGGDGTDKLIF.

Concerning this clone: Given a far larger clone just one base away, this is likely a sequencing read error. The same CDR3 arises from other DNA sequences in this sample as well. V usage is TRDV3 and J usage is TRDJ1; 7 bases map to TRDD3. V lost 2 bases, J lost 0 bases, and 9 bases stayed unmatched. Germline lookup yields CDR1 TVYSNPD and CDR2 GDNSRS (reference sequence). This CDR3 has 15 residues. CDR3 protein: CAFEGGIPHTDKLIF. CDR3 nucleotides: TGTGCCTTTGAGGGGGGGATTCCTCACACCGATAAACTCATCTTT. Full variable domain (outside the CDR3, taken from reference TRDV3 and TRDJ1): CDKVTQSSPDQTVASGSEVVLLCTYDTVYSNPDLFWYRIRPDYSFQFVFYGDNSRSEGADFTQGRFSVKHILTQKAFHLVISPVRTEDSATYYCAFEGGIPHTDKLIFGKGTRVTVEP.

This clone has a handful of counts. Written as DNA, the CDR3 is TGTGCTCTTGGGGACCCACCCCGAATGGGAACTGGGGGATGTCGACGAACGTACACCGATAAACTCATCTTT. It specifies CALGDPPRMGTGGCRRTYTDKLIF. This rearrangement joins TRDV1 to TRDJ1, with 10 bases fitting TRDD3. The CDR3 has 24 residues. V lost 3 bases, J lost 0 bases, and 28 bases stayed unmatched. Germline lookup yields CDR1 TSWWSYY and CDR2 QGS.

This clone is medium-sized (0.01 to 0.1%) in the sample. The rearrangement joins TRDV1 to TRDJ1, with D possibly being TRDD3 (5 bases). Germline V gene sequence: CDR1 TSWWSYY, CDR2 QGS. The CDR3 contains 17 residues. The V end lost 6 bases, the J end lost 2 bases, and 22 bases lay between the germline ends. The CDR3 region is CALGSGYWDWGTDKLIF. CDR3 in DNA: TGTGCTCTTGGTTCTGGCTATTGGGATTGGGGAACCGATAAACTCATCTTT.

By its share, this clone is medium-sized (0.01 to 0.1%). The chain uses TRDV2 and TRDJ3; D unresolved. Germline V CDR1 and CDR2: GEAIGNYY, EKD. CDR3 size: 17 residues. V lost 3 bases, J lost 0 bases, and 11 bases lay in between. CDR3 loop: CACDEVINSWDTRQMFF. In DNA, the CDR3 is TGTGCCTGTGACGAGGTTATTAACTCCTGGGACACCCGACAGATGTTTTTC.

This clone was recorded a few times. A far larger clone is off by one base, so a read error is likely. The same CDR3 can be traced to other DNA sequences in this sample. The chain uses TRDV1 and TRDJ2; TRDD2 agrees at 9 bases. The CDR3 runs 26 residues. The trim removed 0 bases at V and 0 bases at J, leaving 29 bases unmatched. CDR1 and CDR2 from the germline V gene are TSWWSYY and QGS. CDR3 sequence (DNA): TGTGCTCTTGGGGAACTTTCCCCGTCCTTCCTACGCGGTGTGGGGGACCGATACGCTTTGACAGCACAACTCTTCTTT. Its protein product is CALGELSPSFLRGVGDRYALTAQLFF.

This clone was observed at least ten times. The chain combines TRDV1 with TRDJ1; 13 nucleotides match TRDD3. The CDR3 has 18 amino acids. The germline V gene encodes CDR1 TSWWSYY and CDR2 QGS. Trimming at V came to 4 bases and at J to 4 bases, leaving 12 bases not matched to a gene. CDR3 DNA: TGTGCTCTTGGGGTCACCTATGAGACTGGGGGATACGGCGATAAACTCATCTTT. It translates to CALGVTYETGGYGDKLIF.